A single sample gave rise to the 7 T cell receptor beta chains below, sequenced in a study of T cells in Graves' hyperthyroidism and ophthalmopathy. The CDR3 regions of TCR beta were amplified from RNA transcripts. An initial round of RT-PCR targeting the TCR CDR3 relied on the HTBI primer set. Via MiXCR, TCRdb re-called the multiplex PCR reads, giving one row per CDR3 protein. Among hundreds of thousands of distinct CDR3 sequences, less than 25% were seen once, and the ten largest hold around 47%. Sequencing used blood. The origin of the receptors is a woman in her sixties or seventies with Graves' ophthalmopathy.

The CDR3 DNA sequence: TGCAGTGCTAGAGGGGTGACAATCCACGAGCAGTACTTC. Protein sequence: CSARGVTIHEQYF. The V and J genes are TRBV20-1 and TRBJ2-7; no firm D call. The germline gives CDR1 DFQATT, CDR2 SNEGSKA (reference sequence). This CDR3 has 13 residues. Trimming shortened V by 1 base and J by 5 bases, and 12 bases separated the two germline ends.

The chain links TRBV28 to TRBJ2-3, with TRBD2 matching 8 bases. Per germline, CDR1 MDHEN and CDR2 SYDVKM. The CDR3 extends over 18 amino acids. Trimming removed 1 base from V and 4 bases from J; junction bases left unmatched: 13. The CDR3 here is CASSLSGGRTREADTQYF. Written as DNA, the CDR3 is TGTGCCAGCAGTTTATCGGGGGGGCGCACACGGGAGGCAGATACGCAGTATTTT. Complete variable domain (other parts from reference TRBV28 and TRBJ2-3): DVKVTQSSRYLVKRTGEKVFLECVQDMDHENMFWYRQDPGLGLRLIYFSYDVKMKEKGDIPEGYSVSREKKERFSLILESASTNQTSMYLCASSLSGGRTREADTQYFGPGTRLTVL.

In this sample, this clonotype turned up a few times. The J gene is TRBJ2-7, the V gene TRBV2, with TRBD2 matching over 11 bases. The germline CDR1 and CDR2 sequences are SNHLY and FYNNEI. This CDR3 has 13 residues. With 8 bases clipped from V and 3 bases from J, the junction kept 3 bases outside the gene matches. CDR3 loop: CASGLAGYYEQYF. The CDR3 DNA reads TGTGCCAGCGGACTAGCGGGCTACTACGAGCAGTACTTC.

The table lists this clonotype with a few counts. This chain links TRBV6-1 with TRBJ2-5; D is possibly TRBD1 or TRBD2 (5 bases each). This CDR3 region has 13 residues. From germline, CDR1 is MNHNS and CDR2 SASEGT. The V end was cut by 3 bases, the J end by 9 bases, with 14 bases between. For the CDR3, the DNA is TGTGCCAGCAGTGAGGCCGGACGGGACCCCCAGTACTTC. Translating it yields CASSEAGRDPQYF.

This clonotype was detected a few times. The chain combines TRBV18 with TRBJ2-3; TRBD2 agrees at 9 bases. The CDR3 covers 16 residues. Per germline, CDR1 KGHSH and CDR2 LQKENI. V shed 3 bases, J shed 0 bases, and the junction held 4 bases outside the gene matches. The CDR3 loop reads CASSPVSGGSTDTQYF. The CDR3 nucleotides read TGTGCCAGCTCACCCGTTAGCGGGGGAAGCACAGATACGCAGTATTTT.

This sequence joins TRBV11-2 and TRBJ2-5; possible D gene TRBD2, 6 bases. This CDR3 comprises 12 residues. Trimming removed 5 bases at V and 4 bases at J, with 8 bases between. The V gene's germline CDR1 is SGHAT and CDR2 FQNNGV. The CDR3 nucleotides are TGTGCCAGCAGCCGGGAGTTAGAGACCCAGTACTTC. It encodes CASSRELETQYF.

There are a few counts of this clonotype. The chain links TRBV5-4 to TRBJ2-3, with 16 nucleotides matching TRBD2. The CDR3 totals 17 residues. The ends lost 4 bases at V and 4 bases at J; junction bases unmatched: 6. The V gene's germline CDR1 is SGHNT and CDR2 YYREEE (reference sequence). The CDR3 nucleotides read TGTGCCAGCAGCCAAGGGACTAGCGGGAGGGCCGCAGATACGCAGTATTTT. Protein product: CASSQGTSGRAADTQYF.